This TCR beta chain comes out of a study of PD-1 blockade in classical Hodgkin lymphoma. Findings and limits, study-wide: Relative to healthy donors, newly diagnosed patients reportedly had lower baseline TCR diversity, which was reported as lower still in relapsed/refractory patients. Repertoire differences lack defined causes, possibly disease activity or prior therapy.

The CDR3 totals 13 residues. V lost 4 bases to trimming and J lost 4 bases, with 11 bases between them. The germline gives CDR1 SGDLS, CDR2 YYNGEE. Data came from immunoSEQ multiplex PCR; TCRdb stores just in-frame clones and leaves some out. The sample carries approximately 27,000 clones, more than 80% recorded once. Sample time point: newly diagnosed, previously untreated cHL patient sample. Thawed PBMCs yielded CD4+ T cells through magnetic negative selection. The authors used newly diagnosed, untreated classical Hodgkin lymphoma PBMCs as comparison. About this clone itself: Its matching antigen is unknown.

What was sequenced was CD4+ T cells from blood. This TCR was recovered from a human donor with classical Hodgkin lymphoma. The V gene is TRBV9, the J gene TRBJ2-5; D remains unclear. The CDR3 is CASSQVGSETQYF. CDR3 sequence (DNA): TGTGCCAGCAGCCAAGTAGGGTCAGAGACCCAGTACTTC. The complete variable domain, with remaining parts taken from reference TRBV9 and TRBJ2-5, reads DSGVTQTPKHLITATGQRVTLRCSPRSGDLSVYWYQQSLDQGLQFLIQYYNGEERAKGNILERFSAQQFPDLHSELNLSSLELGDSALYFCASSQVGSETQYFGPGTRLLVL.